The next 2 T cell receptor beta chains were all read from a single sample in a study of T cell responses to AZD1222 COVID-19 vaccine. Here immunoSEQ multiplex PCR was the method, and the copy in TCRdb shows in-frame clones only, minus some. The sample has tens of thousands of clones, around three quarters seen once. The sequencing used peripheral blood, collected on day 0 of AZD1222 vaccination. The receptors were sampled from an adult in good health.

The table lists this clone with a count of one. This rearrangement joins TRBV24-1 to TRBJ2-1, with D perhaps TRBD1 (6 bases). The V end was cut by 2 bases, the J end by 3 bases, with 13 bases between. The CDR3 covers 16 residues. Germline lookup yields CDR1 KGHDR and CDR2 SFDVKD. The CDR3 spells CATSDWGQDGYNEQFF. For the CDR3, the DNA is TGTGCCACCAGTGATTGGGGACAAGACGGCTACAATGAGCAGTTCTTC.

V and J are TRBV4-3 and TRBJ1-4, with D hard to call. The CDR3 runs to 18 residues. The germline V gene encodes CDR1 LGHNA and CDR2 YSLEER. V shed 4 bases and J shed 5 bases, with 23 bases lying between them. The CDR3 DNA is TGCGCCAGCAGCCGCCAAGAAGTTCTGGCGGAGGGAAATGAAAAACTGTTTTTT. It is translated as CASSRQEVLAEGNEKLFF.